This entry features one T cell receptor beta chain sequence. CDR1 and CDR2 (germline): GTSNPN, SVGIG (reference sequence). V was clipped by 0 bases and J by 9 bases, with 8 bases between them. This CDR3 comprises 11 residues. This specimen belongs to a study of blood T cell repertoires in COVID-19. Study-wide context: Some COVID-19 samples were acute and others convalescent; all came from the United States, Italy and Spain. Sample material is recorded as cDNA or gDNA derived from T cells, B-cell-depleted T cells, or PBMCs.

The data were produced by immunoSEQ multiplex PCR, yet TCRdb's version contains in-frame clones alone and is incomplete. The table shows about 170,000 clones, with roughly nine tenths occurring only once. The chain joins TRBV30 to TRBJ1-1; D is ambiguous. This TCR came from an elderly woman in a cohort sampled during active or convalescent COVID-19. The sample consisted of peripheral blood. CDR3 sequence (DNA): TGTGCCTGGAGTGTACTTGAGCAAGCTTTCTTT. Protein: CAWSVLEQAFF.